This is a list of T cell receptor beta chains from one sample in a study of CD8 T cells in ankylosing spondylitis. In TCRdb, the 5' RACE reads were re-called with MiXCR into one record per CDR3 protein. The sample shows over 600,000 distinct CDR3 sequences, around 20% of them seen only once. The material sequenced was blood, either unsorted or a sorted T cell fraction (not recorded which). The receptors shown here come from a male donor with ankylosing spondylitis. Both conserved end residues are part of each CDR3.

TRBJ2-7 TRBV11-2 CASSLVGGPYEQYF
TRBJ2-1 TRBV29-1 CSVEDYWDSYNEQFF
TRBJ2-2 TRBV5-1 CASSEGGAANTGELFF
TRBJ2-3 TRBV9 CASSPRLAGRTDTQYF
TRBJ2-1 TRBV12-3/TRBV12-4 CASSLGTSGQNEQFF
TRBJ1-6 TRBV5-5 CASTGLLLSNSPLHF
TRBJ1-1 TRBV12-3/TRBV12-4 CASSFAGLNTEAFF
TRBJ2-7 TRBV4-1 CASSQDMGEPAYEQYF
TRBJ2-5 TRBV20-1 CSARDLQRGGETQYF
TRBJ1-2 TRBV20-1 CSARVWGLDYGYTF
TRBJ2-5 TRBV7-2 CASSPKTLAGARETQYF
TRBJ1-2 TRBV5-5 CASAAAGPNYGYTF
TRBJ1-4 TRBV20-1 CSARVGGTGLEKLFF
TRBJ1-2 TRBV7-9 CASSLTGSGYTF
TRBJ2-5 TRBV7-2 CASSLGGRNKETQYF
TRBJ2-7 TRBV7-9 CASSFTGGTYEQYF
TRBJ1-2 TRBV27 CASTKGDRLGYGYTF
TRBJ2-3 TRBV24-1 CATGARGNTDTQYF
TRBJ2-7 TRBV20-1 CSARDPGAGRYEQYF
TRBJ1-3 TRBV6-1 CASSPGDRLSGNTIYF
TRBJ2-1 TRBV20-1 CSAVSGSSYNEQFF
TRBJ2-3 TRBV6-2/TRBV6-3 CASSLGLARSTDTQYF
TRBJ2-2 TRBV5-1 CASSPTWDGVNTGELFF
TRBJ2-3 TRBV29-1 CSVEEGQADTQYF
TRBJ1-5 TRBV7-8 CASSLQPSPGYQPQHF
TRBJ1-6 TRBV28 CASIPTGFGNSPLHF
TRBJ2-1 TRBV11-1 CASSRGASGSSEQFF
TRBJ1-5 TRBV5-8 CASSPGTQPQHF
TRBJ2-1 TRBV28 CASTSTSGMRNEQFF
TRBJ1-1 TRBV3-1 CATSPRMNTEAFF
TRBJ2-5 TRBV12-3/TRBV12-4 CASSPAGRQGTQYF
TRBJ1-2 TRBV6-1 CASIKPGASSYGYTF
TRBJ1-1 TRBV5-1 CASSRGGMGDTEAFF
TRBJ2-5 TRBV4-1 CASSQESLAGGLRETQYF